Described below is a single T cell receptor (beta chain) sequence and its context. The antigen is not known. In germline, CDR1 is SNHLY, CDR2 FYNNEI. The ends lost 10 bases at V and 6 bases at J; junction bases unmatched: 14. This CDR3 is 15 amino acids long. The data stem from a study of T-cell memory formation after mild COVID-19. Study-level background: TCR clusters were largely donor specific.

Findings of the study overall: Contracting clones, day 15 to 85, had balanced CD4/CD8, and later expanders favored CD4+.

UMIs and sample barcodes were carried by the TCR alpha and TCR beta cDNA libraries that 5'RACE produced using constant-segment primers. TCRdb re-analysed the 5' RACE reads in MiXCR, keeping a single row per CDR3 protein. This sample has approximately 210,000 distinct CDR3 sequences, with under 30% found just once. This rearrangement joins TRBV2 to TRBJ2-3; 9 bases align to TRBD2. This sequence originates from an adult woman who had mild COVID-19 (a few samples of this study predate the infection). Cell type and time point are not known. Input material: PBMCs or a T cell subset sorted from them (not recorded which). Written as DNA, the CDR3 is TGTGCCACCAAAACAAGCGGGAGCGGGAGGGATACGCAGTATTTT. Encoded protein: CATKTSGSGRDTQYF.